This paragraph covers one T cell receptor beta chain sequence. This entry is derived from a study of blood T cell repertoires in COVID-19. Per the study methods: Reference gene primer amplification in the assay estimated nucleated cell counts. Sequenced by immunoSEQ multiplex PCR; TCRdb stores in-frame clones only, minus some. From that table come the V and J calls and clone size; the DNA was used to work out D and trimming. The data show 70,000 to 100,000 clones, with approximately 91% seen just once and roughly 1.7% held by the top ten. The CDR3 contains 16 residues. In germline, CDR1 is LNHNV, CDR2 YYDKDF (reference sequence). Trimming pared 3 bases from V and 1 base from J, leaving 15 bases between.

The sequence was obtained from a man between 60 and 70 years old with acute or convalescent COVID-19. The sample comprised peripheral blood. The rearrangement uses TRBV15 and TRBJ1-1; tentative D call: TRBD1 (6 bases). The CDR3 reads CATSRDMGQKNTEAFF. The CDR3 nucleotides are TGTGCCACCAGCAGGGATATGGGACAAAAGAACACTGAAGCTTTCTTT. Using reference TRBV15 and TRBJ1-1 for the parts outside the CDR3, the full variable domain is DAMVIQNPRYQVTQFGKPVTLSCSQTLNHNVMYWYQQKSSQAPKLLFHYYDKDFNNEADTPDNFQSRRPNTSFCFLDIRSPGLGDTAMYLCATSRDMGQKNTEAFFGQGTRLTVV.